The 32 T cell receptor beta chains below come from one sample, sequenced in a study of identical twins. Via MiXCR, TCRdb re-called the 5' RACE reads, giving one row per CDR3 protein. Of 250,000 to 350,000 distinct CDR3 sequences detected, about 8.3% appear once; the ten largest clones hold 2% to 2.5%. These data were likewise used in another study, on yellow fever vaccine responses in identical twins.

The specimen was memory (CD45RO+) T cells sorted from blood. All receptors come from a young woman in good health.

The J gene is TRBJ2-3, the V gene TRBV7-9; 11 nucleotides match TRBD2. Germline V gene data show CDR1 as SEHNR and CDR2 as FQNEAQ (reference sequence). Germline trimming cut 2 bases from V and 5 bases from J; bases unmatched to any gene: 6. The CDR3 contains 16 residues. CDR3 sequence: CASSLSVLAGGDTQYF. CDR3 DNA: TGTGCCAGCAGCTTAAGCGTCCTAGCGGGGGGAGATACGCAGTATTTT.

This clonotype was observed a handful of times. The genes are TRBV27 and TRBJ2-1, with D perhaps matching TRBD1 (7 bases). V was cut by 3 bases and J by 8 bases, with 32 bases left in between. Germline CDR1 is MNHEY and CDR2 is SMNVEV (reference sequence). There are 20 residues in the CDR3. CDR3 in DNA: TGTGCCAGCAGTTTGCCGCCTTCTGGACAGGCGATACGGGGGATTGATGAGCAGTTCTTC. It specifies CASSLPPSGQAIRGIDEQFF.

This clonotype was seen many times. The CDR3 spells CASSIGLAGGLNEQFF. The CDR3, as DNA: TGTGCCAGCAGCATCGGACTAGCGGGGGGCCTCAATGAGCAGTTCTTC. The chain is built from TRBV5-5 and TRBJ2-1; 14 positions agree with TRBD2. Losses at the gene ends were 4 bases for V and 6 bases for J; bases not matched to a gene: 6. The CDR3 is 16 amino acids. The germline V gene encodes CDR1 SGHKS and CDR2 YYEKEE (reference sequence). Complete variable domain (other parts from reference TRBV5-5 and TRBJ2-1): DAGVTQSPTHLIKTRGQQVTLRCSPISGHKSVSWYQQVLGQGPQFIFQYYEKEERGRGNFPDRFSARQFPNYSSELNVNALLLGDSALYLCASSIGLAGGLNEQFFGPGTRLTVL.

V and J are TRBV6-1 and TRBJ2-3; TRBD2 is a possible D gene (6 bases). V was trimmed by 6 bases and J by 0 bases, leaving 13 bases between them. The CDR3 covers 15 residues. Germline V lookup: CDR1 MNHNS, CDR2 SASEGT. The CDR3 sequence: CASRRAGGSTDTQYF. CDR3 coding DNA: TGTGCCAGCAGACGAGCGGGCGGCAGCACAGATACGCAGTATTTT.

This clonotype came up a few times. This chain connects TRBV18 to TRBJ2-7, with 7 nucleotides matching TRBD1. CDR3 length: 13 residues. V trimming: 3 bases; J trimming: 3 bases; junction bases outside the gene matches: 2. The germline CDR1 and CDR2 sequences are KGHSH and LQKENI. Here the CDR3 DNA reads TGTGCCAGCTCACCGAACAGGGGCTACGAGCAGTACGTC. It codes for CASSPNRGYEQYV.

The V gene is TRBV11-2, the J gene TRBJ2-5; D uncertain. V lost 5 bases and J 2 bases, leaving 15 bases between the germline ends. This CDR3 is 15 amino acids long. CDR1 and CDR2 (germline): SGHAT, FQNNGV. DNA for the CDR3: TGTGCCAGCAGCCATGGTGCCGGAGCACAAGAGACCCAGTACTTC. It specifies CASSHGAGAQETQYF. The variable domain in full, completed from reference TRBV11-2 and TRBJ2-5, reads EAGVAQSPRYKIIEKRQSVAFWCNPISGHATLYWYQQILGQGPKLLIQFQNNGVVDDSQLPKDRFSAERLKGVDSTLKIQPAKLEDSAVYLCASSHGAGAQETQYFGPGTRLLVL.

This clonotype was counted only a few times. The genes are TRBV29-1 and TRBJ1-1; 8 bases are shared with TRBD1. Germline assignment: CDR1 SQVTM and CDR2 ANQGSEA. V was pared by 4 bases and J by 2 bases, with 3 bases of the junction left unmatched. The CDR3 runs 13 residues. Here the CDR3 DNA reads TGCAGCGTTGGACAGGGGTTCAACACTGAAGCTTTCTTT. This sequence encodes CSVGQGFNTEAFF.

This clonotype was counted ten times or more. This chain links TRBV11-2 with TRBJ2-7; D tentatively fits TRBD1 or TRBD2 (5 bases each). This CDR3 comprises 12 residues. Germline CDR1 and CDR2: SGHAT and FQNNGV. Trimming stripped 7 bases from V and 2 bases from J, with 9 bases between. CDR3 sequence reads: CASTGTPYEQYV. CDR3 in DNA: TGTGCCAGCACCGGGACCCCCTACGAGCAGTACGTC.

This rearrangement joins TRBV27 to TRBJ2-7; 7 positions match TRBD2. Germline values: CDR1 MNHEY, CDR2 SMNVEV (reference sequence). CDR3 length: 15 residues. V shed 6 bases, J shed 2 bases, and the junction held 10 bases outside the gene matches. CDR3 residues: CASSFSSGIPYEQYF. The CDR3 DNA reads TGTGCCAGCAGCTTTTCTAGCGGAATCCCCTACGAGCAGTACTTC.

This clonotype was found many times. V gene TRBV5-1 combines with J gene TRBJ1-1, with TRBD1 as a possible D gene (6 bases). V shed 0 bases and J shed 2 bases, with 11 bases lying between them. CDR1 and CDR2 (germline): SGHRS, YFSETQ. The CDR3 runs 15 residues. The CDR3 DNA reads TGCGCCAGCAGCTTGGATGGCAGGGGAAACACTGAAGCTTTCTTT. Protein: CASSLDGRGNTEAFF.

This clonotype was seen more than once but under ten times. The V call is TRBV7-2, the J call TRBJ2-1; 14 nucleotides align to TRBD2. This CDR3 spans 15 amino acids. CDR1 SGHTA and CDR2 FQGNSA come from the germline V gene. Unmatched junction bases numbered 8, after V lost 6 bases and J lost 10 bases. The CDR3 region is CASRAGTSGGWEQFF. CDR3 nucleotide sequence: TGTGCCAGCAGGGCCGGGACTAGCGGGGGTTGGGAGCAGTTCTTC.

The chain uses TRBV2 and TRBJ1-1; D uncertain. The CDR3 sequence is 15 residues long. Per germline, CDR1 SNHLY and CDR2 FYNNEI. Trimming cost V 3 bases and J 0 bases, with 11 bases left between them. The CDR3: CASSEKLAMNTEAFF. CDR3 DNA: TGTGCCAGCAGTGAGAAGCTAGCAATGAACACTGAAGCTTTCTTT.

This clonotype was picked up a small number of times. The chain employs TRBV4-1 and TRBJ2-2; TRBD2 matches 9 bases. Germline V gene data show CDR1 as MGHRA and CDR2 as YSYEKL. Trimming at V came to 1 base and at J to 7 bases, leaving 16 bases not matched to a gene. The CDR3 sequence is 19 residues long. CDR3 nucleotide sequence: TGCGCCAGCAGCCAAGGGCCCCTAGCGGGGACCCCTCGACTCGGGGAGCTGTTTTTT. Protein sequence: CASSQGPLAGTPRLGELFF.

Comment on this clonotype: Compared with germline, one end of the junction differs, possibly owing to a read error. The gene calls are TRBV6-1 and TRBJ2-1; TRBD2 matches 11 bases. Germline CDR1 reads MNHNS; CDR2 reads SASEGT. CDR3 length: 13 residues. CDR3 region: CATSSGRAREQFF. The CDR3 DNA sequence: TGTGCCACCAGTAGCGGGAGGGCGCGGGAGCAGTTCTTC.

This clonotype has at least ten counts. This sequence joins TRBV10-3 and TRBJ1-1; D not certain. With 7 bases removed from V and 4 bases from J, the gap between germline ends came to 13 bases. The CDR3 totals 13 residues. Germline CDR1 reads ENHRY; CDR2 reads SYGVKD. The CDR3 here is CAITPRVGTEAFF. CDR3 nucleotides: TGTGCCATCACCCCCCGGGTAGGCACTGAAGCTTTCTTT.

This clonotype came up a few times. CDR3: CASSLALGSNSPLHF. The DNA for the CDR3 is TGTGCCAGCAGCTTAGCGCTTGGTTCTAATTCACCCCTCCACTTT. The gene calls are TRBV7-2 and TRBJ1-6; D unclear. V was clipped by 0 bases and J by 6 bases, with 9 bases between them. The germline V gene has CDR1 SGHTA and CDR2 FQGNSA. This CDR3 has 15 amino acids.

This chain uses TRBV10-2 with TRBJ2-7; 15 bases are shared with TRBD2. CDR1 and CDR2 (germline): WSHSY, SAAADI. The CDR3 consists of 14 residues. V lost 7 bases to trimming and J lost 4 bases; unmatched junction nucleotides: 2. The chain's CDR3 is CASKGTSGGYEQYV. CDR3 DNA sequence: TGCGCCAGCAAGGGGACTAGCGGGGGGTACGAGCAGTACGTC.

This clonotype was observed a few times. The chain carries TRBV6-1 and TRBJ1-6; D ambiguous. V lost 2 bases and J 0 bases, leaving 5 bases between the germline ends. This CDR3 is built from 15 residues. Germline-derived CDR1 and CDR2 are MNHNS and SASEGT. The CDR3 coding sequence is TGTGCCAGCAGTGAACACAGCTCCTATAATTCACCCCTCCACTTT. Protein product: CASSEHSSYNSPLHF.

This sequence joins TRBV19 and TRBJ2-3; weak D call: TRBD2 (6 bases). From germline, CDR1 is LNHDA and CDR2 SQIVND (reference sequence). The CDR3 loop spans 15 amino acids. Trimming removed 7 bases from V and 2 bases from J, with 16 bases in between. In DNA, the CDR3 is TGTGCCAGTACCTCCGGGACGGGAGACACAGATACGCAGTATTTT. Protein: CASTSGTGDTDTQYF.

This clonotype showed up many times. This chain connects TRBV7-9 to TRBJ2-5; D gene unclear. The CDR3 spans 17 residues. Germline V gene sequence: CDR1 SEHNR, CDR2 FQNEAQ (reference sequence). Trimming pared 4 bases from V and 2 bases from J, leaving 20 bases between. CDR3 sequence: CASSSSKSTGPQETQYF. Written as DNA, the CDR3 is TGTGCCAGCAGCTCATCGAAATCAACCGGGCCTCAAGAGACCCAGTACTTC.

This clonotype has a handful of counts. This chain joins TRBV9 and TRBJ2-3, with D hard to call. Germline V CDR1 and CDR2: SGDLS, YYNGEE. The V end lost 2 bases, the J end lost 5 bases, and 6 bases lay between the germline ends. This CDR3 is 12 amino acids long. The CDR3 spells CASSVGQDTQYF. The DNA of the CDR3 is TGTGCCAGCAGCGTTGGGCAAGATACGCAGTATTTT.

This clonotype was counted at least ten times. The rearrangement joins TRBV3-1 to TRBJ1-1; D gene unclear. The CDR3 has 18 amino acids. Trimming pared 2 bases from V and 3 bases from J, leaving 22 bases between. CDR1 LGHDT and CDR2 YNNKEL come from the germline V gene (reference sequence). CDR3 sequence reads: CASSQSEGPGKRYTEAFF. Written as DNA, the CDR3 is TGTGCCAGCAGCCAATCCGAAGGCCCGGGGAAAAGATACACTGAAGCTTTCTTT. Drawing the rest from reference TRBV3-1 and TRBJ1-1, the complete variable domain is DTAVSQTPKYLVTQMGNDKSIKCEQNLGHDTMYWYKQDSKKFLKIMFSYNNKELIINETVPNRFSPKSPDKAHLNLHINSLELGDSAVYFCASSQSEGPGKRYTEAFFGQGTRLTVV.

The chain links TRBV11-2 to TRBJ2-1, with 10 bases identical to TRBD2. Germline CDR1 and CDR2: SGHAT and FQNNGV. V trimming: 3 bases; J trimming: 0 bases; junction bases outside the gene matches: 8. The CDR3 loop spans 18 amino acids. In nucleotides, the CDR3 is TGTGCCAGCAGCTTCGTAGCGGGAGGATCCGGCTCCTACAATGAGCAGTTCTTC. Protein product: CASSFVAGGSGSYNEQFF.

The chain couples TRBV10-3 to TRBJ2-3; unclear D gene. V was trimmed by 8 bases and J by 0 bases, leaving 6 bases between them. Per the germline V gene, CDR1 is ENHRY and CDR2 is SYGVKD. This CDR3 comprises 12 residues. In DNA form, the CDR3 reads TGTGCCATCGGCTCTAGCACAGATACGCAGTATTTT. Its translation: CAIGSSTDTQYF.

Only a few counts were recorded for this clonotype. The gene calls are TRBV5-1 and TRBJ2-7; D is perhaps TRBD2 (5 bases). V was cut by 4 bases and J by 2 bases, with 13 bases left in between. The germline V gene has CDR1 SGHRS and CDR2 YFSETQ. The CDR3 spans 14 residues. CDR3 in DNA: TGCGCCAGCAGCCTTCAATCCGGGGCCTACGAGCAGTACTTC. Translation: CASSLQSGAYEQYF.

This clonotype has only a few counts. The chain uses TRBV2 and TRBJ2-3; D might be TRBD2 (6 bases). The germline V gene has CDR1 SNHLY and CDR2 FYNNEI. V was pared by 1 base and J by 1 base, with 9 bases between. This CDR3 spans 15 amino acids. The CDR3 DNA is TGTGCCAGCAGTGAAGGCGGGATCGGCACAGATACGCAGTATTTT. As protein: CASSEGGIGTDTQYF.

This chain connects TRBV10-3 to TRBJ2-7; 11 positions agree with TRBD1. The CDR3 length is 13 residues. CDR1 and CDR2 (germline): ENHRY, SYGVKD. After removal of 6 bases from V and 7 bases from J, the junction contained 5 bases not matched to a gene. The CDR3 loop reads CAISLDRGREQYV. As DNA, the CDR3 is TGTGCCATCAGCCTGGACAGGGGGCGAGAGCAGTACGTC.

On this clonotype: A much bigger clone sits one base away, suggesting this may be a read error. The rearrangement links TRBV20-1 to TRBJ1-1, with TRBD1 matching 9 bases. CDR3 length equals 16 residues. The germline V gene encodes CDR1 DFQATT and CDR2 SNEGSKA (reference sequence). V was pared by 3 bases and J by 1 base, with 9 bases of the junction left unmatched. CDR3 protein: CSASPWGQGTNTEAFF. The CDR3 bases are TGCAGTGCTAGTCCCTGGGGACAGGGCACGAACACTGAAGCTTTCTTT.

This clonotype was picked up many times. The chain recombines TRBV5-1 with TRBJ1-1; 9 bases align to TRBD1. J lost 0 bases, V lost 4 bases, and 7 bases had no gene match. CDR1 is SGHRS, CDR2 YFSETQ, per germline. The CDR3 extends over 16 amino acids. The CDR3 DNA reads TGCGCCAGCAGCAGGACCGGGACAGGGATGAACACTGAAGCTTTCTTT. This gives the protein CASSRTGTGMNTEAFF.

In its sample, this clonotype was seen many times. The CDR3 coding sequence is TGTGCCATCAGTGTGGGGACAGGACCCCAAGAGACCCAGTACTTC. Translation gives CAISVGTGPQETQYF. The rearrangement uses TRBV10-3 and TRBJ2-5; 8 bases are shared with TRBD1. The CDR3 has 15 residues. Germline assignment: CDR1 ENHRY and CDR2 SYGVKD. After removal of 4 bases from V and 1 base from J, the junction contained 5 bases not matched to a gene.

The chain joins TRBV5-1 to TRBJ2-5, with D maybe TRBD1 (5 bases). Germline CDR1 reads SGHRS; CDR2 reads YFSETQ. Trimming cost V 4 bases and J 1 base, with 11 bases left between them. This CDR3 is 14 amino acids long. The CDR3 sequence is CASSAAGIQETQYF. The CDR3 coding sequence is TGCGCCAGCAGCGCCGCAGGGATCCAAGAGACCCAGTACTTC.

The J gene is TRBJ1-2, the V gene TRBV6-1; 8 bases align to TRBD1. Germline V CDR1 and CDR2: MNHNS, SASEGT. The CDR3 extends over 14 amino acids. Trimming at V came to 8 bases and at J to 3 bases, leaving 8 bases not matched to a gene. CDR3 sequence: CASGGAGGYYGYTF. The CDR3 DNA is TGTGCCAGCGGGGGGGCAGGGGGCTACTATGGCTACACCTTC.